These 25 T cell receptor beta chains originate from one sample sequenced in a study of OX40 agonist ivuxolimab in advanced cancers. Library preparation used the immunoSEQ multiplex PCR assay. Here the immuneACCESS table is served through TCRdb, limited to in-frame sequences with V and J called. Missing clones are a known gap in these copies; in checked studies unresolved V genes cover under half, and the rest lacks a known reason. In this sample the table shows thousands of clones, roughly 69% of which occur a single time. More than 15% of the sample rests with the top ten. The sample in question was CD4+ or CD8+ T cells sorted from blood, obtained in a trial of the OX40 agonist ivuxolimab. The receptors shown here come from an adult with an advanced solid tumor such as melanoma, head and neck, liver or kidney cancer.

The CDR3 here is CASSLIRGRTHEQFF. DNA for the CDR3: TGTGCCAGCAGCTTAATCAGGGGACGTACCCATGAGCAGTTCTTC. The rearrangement uses TRBV7-9 and TRBJ2-1; D is possibly TRBD1 (6 bases). This CDR3 spans 15 amino acids. V was cut by 2 bases and J by 8 bases, with 16 bases left in between. Looked up from germline, CDR1 is SEHNR and CDR2 is FQNEAQ (reference sequence). Supplemented by reference TRBV7-9 and TRBJ2-1, the full variable domain reads DTGVSQNPRHKITKRGQNVTFRCDPISEHNRLYWYRQTLGQGPEFLTYFQNEAQLEKSRLLSDRFSAERPKGSFSTLEIQRTEQGDSAMYLCASSLIRGRTHEQFFGPGTRLTVL.

This clone is medium-sized (0.01 to 0.1%). The chain employs TRBV28 and TRBJ1-5, with 7 bases fitting TRBD1. This CDR3 contains 14 residues. Germline V gives CDR1 MDHEN, CDR2 SYDVKM. The V segment lost 6 bases and the J segment 2 bases; nucleotides outside the gene matches: 4. The CDR3 loop is CASSLDRGNQPQHF. Written as DNA, the CDR3 is TGTGCCAGCAGCCTAGACAGGGGCAATCAGCCCCAGCATTTT.

Comments on this clone: The sample contains more than one DNA sequence encoding this CDR3. For the CDR3, the DNA is TGTGCCAGCAGTGAAAGCTCCTACGAGCAGTACTTC. Amino acid sequence: CASSESSYEQYF. V is TRBV6-1 and J is TRBJ2-7; D is undetermined. The CDR3 spans 12 residues. Trimming left V 2 bases short and J 0 bases short, with 2 bases between. Germline values: CDR1 MNHNS, CDR2 SASEGT.

The rearrangement uses TRBV6-5 and TRBJ1-1; 10 bases agree with TRBD1. Germline CDR1 is MNHEY and CDR2 is SVGAGI. V was clipped by 8 bases and J by 3 bases; unmatched bases: 3. The CDR3 is 13 amino acids. The CDR3 DNA follows: TGTGCCAGCTGGACAGGGGGTTACACTGAAGCTTTCTTT. The encoded protein is CASWTGGYTEAFF.

This clone is categorized as large (0.1 to 1%). The CDR3 DNA reads TGTGCCATCAGTGAGAACCCCGGACAGCCCCAGCATTTT. Translated, it gives CAISENPGQPQHF. V and J are TRBV10-3 and TRBJ1-5; D is undetermined. In germline, CDR1 is ENHRY, CDR2 SYGVKD. Trimming removed 2 bases from V and 7 bases from J, with 9 bases in between. The CDR3 consists of 13 residues.

The V gene is TRBV4-3, the J gene TRBJ1-2, with D unclear. The CDR3 is 17 amino acids. With 0 bases removed from V and 4 bases from J, the gap between germline ends came to 18 bases. CDR1 is LGHNA and CDR2 is YSLEER in the germline V gene. CDR3 sequence reads: CASSQDRSSVRVYGYTF. CDR3 DNA: TGCGCCAGCAGCCAAGATCGGAGCAGCGTACGGGTCTATGGCTACACCTTC.

This clone was recorded once. The rearrangement links TRBV29-1 to TRBJ2-1; a possible D gene is TRBD1 (5 bases). Trimming removed 6 bases from V and 4 bases from J, with 10 bases in between. The CDR3 has 12 residues. The germline CDR1 and CDR2 sequences are SQVTM and ANQGSEA. Written as DNA, the CDR3 is TGCAGCGTAGAAACAGGTTACAATGAGCAGTTCTTC. As protein: CSVETGYNEQFF.

The rearrangement uses TRBV2 and TRBJ1-6; no definite D call. CDR1 is SNHLY, CDR2 FYNNEI, per germline. This CDR3 contains 14 residues. V was pared by 10 bases and J by 6 bases, with 16 bases between. CDR3 sequence: CATSSEVFNSPLHF. The DNA for the CDR3 is TGTGCCACCAGCTCGGAAGTTTTTAATTCACCCCTCCACTTT.

J is TRBJ2-2 and V is TRBV28, with TRBD1 identical over 8 bases. This CDR3 spans 15 amino acids. The germline CDR1 and CDR2 sequences are MDHEN and SYDVKM. With V trimmed by 6 bases and J by 0 bases, 3 bases remained unmatched. The CDR3 loop is CASRGQGANTGELFF. Written as DNA, the CDR3 is TGTGCCAGCAGAGGACAGGGAGCGAACACCGGGGAGCTGTTTTTT.

This clone was seen a handful of times. This rearrangement joins TRBV7-6 to TRBJ1-6; 10 bases are shared with TRBD1. V dropped 2 bases and J dropped 11; count of bases not matched to a gene: 6. This CDR3 comprises 15 residues. Germline V lookup: CDR1 SGHVS, CDR2 FNYEAQ. The CDR3 DNA is TGTGCCAGCAGCTTACGGGACAGGGGAGATACACCCCTCCACTTT. This gives the protein CASSLRDRGDTPLHF. Based on the CDR3 plus reference TRBV7-6 and TRBJ1-6, the full variable domain is GAGVSQSPRYKVTKRGQDVALRCDPISGHVSLYWYRQALGQGPEFLTYFNYEAQQDKSGLPNDRFSAERPEGSISTLTIQRTEQRDSAMYRCASSLRDRGDTPLHFGNGTRLTVT.

The CDR3 reads CASRGPSTSGRAADTQYF. The CDR3 coding sequence is TGTGCCAGCAGGGGGCCCTCGACTAGCGGGAGGGCTGCAGATACGCAGTATTTT. The chain couples TRBV25-1 to TRBJ2-3; 14 bases align to TRBD2. This CDR3 has 18 residues. The trim removed 6 bases at V and 4 bases at J, leaving 12 bases unmatched. Germline V gives CDR1 MGHDK, CDR2 SYGVNS. Based on the CDR3 plus reference TRBV25-1 and TRBJ2-3, the full variable domain is EADIYQTPRYLVIGTGKKITLECSQTMGHDKMYWYQQDPGMELHLIHYSYGVNSTEKGDLSSESTVSRIRTEHFPLTLESARPSHTSQYLCASRGPSTSGRAADTQYFGPGTRLTVL.

The chain links TRBV28 to TRBJ2-5; D uncertain. The V and J ends lost 2 bases and 4 bases respectively, with 14 bases between them. Germline V gene data show CDR1 as MDHEN and CDR2 as SYDVKM. The CDR3 is made up of 15 amino acids. The CDR3 sequence: CASSLKGNGGETQYF. In nucleotides, the CDR3 is TGTGCCAGCAGTTTAAAAGGGAACGGTGGAGAGACCCAGTACTTC.

The chain employs TRBV4-1 and TRBJ2-3; possibly TRBD1 for D (5 bases). The CDR3 is 13 residues long. Germline CDR1 MGHRA, CDR2 YSYEKL. The V end lost 4 bases, the J end lost 3 bases, and 8 bases lay between the germline ends. CDR3 coding DNA: TGCGCCAGCAGCCCGTCAGGGACAGATACGCAGTATTTT. Amino acids: CASSPSGTDTQYF.

To note about this clone: One base away lies a much larger clone, so this may be a sequencing read error. The chain links TRBV28 to TRBJ1-2; D unclear. CDR1 and CDR2 from the germline V gene are MDHEN and SYDVKM. V lost 4 bases and J lost 4, with 16 bases in between. The CDR3 is made up of 15 amino acids. The CDR3 bases are TGTGCCAGCAGTTCCATCAAGACGGACCGCTATGGCTACACCTTC. Amino acid sequence: CASSSIKTDRYGYTF.

This clone occurred once. The chain employs TRBV6-1 and TRBJ2-3; 10 bases line up with TRBD2. The germline CDR1 and CDR2 sequences are MNHNS and SASEGT. With 6 bases clipped from V and 5 bases from J, the junction kept 8 bases outside the gene matches. This CDR3 spans 15 amino acids. The CDR3 region has the DNA TGTGCCAGCAGCGAACGGACTAGCGGTATAGATACGCAGTATTTT. Residues: CASSERTSGIDTQYF.

The gene calls are TRBV4-3 and TRBJ1-3; possible D gene TRBD1, 6 bases. The CDR3 runs to 15 residues. Germline CDR1 LGHNA, CDR2 YSLEER. Trimming removed 1 base at V and 0 bases at J, with 7 bases between. The CDR3 DNA reads as TGCGCCAGCAGCCAAGGGACAGACTCTGGAAACACCATATATTTT. Its protein product is CASSQGTDSGNTIYF.

This chain uses TRBV7-8 with TRBJ1-1; no definite D call. This CDR3 spans 13 amino acids. Trimming took off 6 bases at V and 1 base at J, with 9 bases between the two ends. CDR1 and CDR2 (germline): SGHVS, FQNEAQ. CDR3 nucleotide sequence: TGTGCCAGCAGTCCTGGGGAGAACACTGAAGCTTTCTTT. Its protein is CASSPGENTEAFF.

CDR3 sequence (DNA): TGTGCCAGCAGTTACTCGGGACAGGACACCGGGGAGCTGTTTTTT. Encoded protein: CASSYSGQDTGELFF. The chain joins TRBV6-6 to TRBJ2-2; 8 bases map to TRBD1. This CDR3 contains 15 residues. V dropped 0 bases and J dropped 3; count of bases not matched to a gene: 0. CDR1 is MNHNY and CDR2 is SVGAGI in the germline V gene (reference sequence).

By proportion, this clone is medium-sized. DNA for the CDR3: TGTGCCAGCAGTGACTCTAGCGGGGGGAGCACAGATACGCAGTATTTT. This translates into CASSDSSGGSTDTQYF. The V and J genes are TRBV6-4 and TRBJ2-3, with 10 positions matching TRBD2. The CDR3 runs to 16 residues. V lost 0 bases, J lost 0 bases, and 0 bases stayed unmatched. CDR1 is MRHNA and CDR2 is SNTAGT in the germline V gene.

The chain joins TRBV2 to TRBJ2-5; a weak D match, TRBD1 (6 bases). The length of the CDR3 is 14 residues. Trimming removed 4 bases at V and 4 bases at J, with 13 bases between. Germline loops: CDR1 SNHLY, CDR2 FYNNEI. The CDR3 DNA is TGTGCCAGCAGTGCGTCAGGGGCAAGAGAGACCCAGTACTTC. It is translated as CASSASGARETQYF.

The V call is TRBV9, the J call TRBJ2-2; D is undetermined. CDR1 is SGDLS, CDR2 YYNGEE, per germline. Trimming took off 3 bases at V and 0 bases at J, with 12 bases between the two ends. The CDR3 consists of 16 residues. In nucleotides, the CDR3 is TGTGCCAGCAGCGCACCCCTCAATCCGAACACCGGGGAGCTGTTTTTT. This codes for CASSAPLNPNTGELFF.

This clone was seen only once. The chain links TRBV7-6 to TRBJ2-1, with D tentatively TRBD1 or TRBD2 (5 bases each). Trimming stripped 4 bases from V and 10 bases from J, with 14 bases between. Germline V gene data show CDR1 as SGHVS and CDR2 as FNYEAQ. The CDR3 contains 13 residues. The chain's CDR3 is CASSSGTDEEQFF. Written as DNA, the CDR3 is TGTGCCAGCAGCTCCGGGACGGATGAGGAGCAGTTCTTC.

This chain joins TRBV7-2 and TRBJ1-5; no clear D gene. Trimming pared 1 base from V and 3 bases from J, leaving 7 bases between. The length of the CDR3 is 14 residues. Germline assignment: CDR1 SGHTA and CDR2 FQGNSA. The CDR3 spells CASSLDGYNQPQHF. In nucleotides, the CDR3 is TGTGCCAGCAGCTTAGACGGGTACAATCAGCCCCAGCATTTT.

This chain connects TRBV6-4 to TRBJ2-1; 10 bases are a match to TRBD2. The CDR3 runs to 14 residues. The germline V gene has CDR1 MRHNA and CDR2 SNTAGT. V shed 0 bases and J 8 bases; nucleotides not matched to a gene: 1. CDR3 amino acids: CASSDSLAGDEQFF. The CDR3, as DNA: TGTGCCAGCAGTGACTCGCTAGCGGGGGATGAGCAGTTCTTC.

The V call is TRBV13, the J call TRBJ2-7; 8 bases agree with TRBD1. Germline trimming cut 5 bases from V and 0 bases from J; bases unmatched to any gene: 12. Germline V lookup: CDR1 PRHDT, CDR2 FYEKMQ (reference sequence). The CDR3 covers 17 residues. The chain's CDR3 is CASSPLTRQGSSYEQYF. The CDR3 DNA follows: TGTGCCAGCAGCCCACTTACTCGACAGGGGTCCTCCTACGAGCAGTACTTC.